The clone carrying this T cell receptor beta chain was seen at least ten times. No antigen is known for it. The TCR library protocol attached unique molecular identifiers to the individual cDNA molecules. TCRdb fed the 5' RACE reads into MiXCR, producing one record per CDR3 protein. The table includes about 43,000 distinct CDR3 sequences, under 13% detected once. The CDR3 length is 15 residues. V shed 4 bases and J shed 3 bases, with 16 bases lying between them. This entry belongs to a study of early T cells in non-severe SARS-CoV-2 infection. Across the study: The chains were unpaired, and the sequenced material was bulk RNA from unsorted whole blood. Study-level findings and limits: Private and CD4 specificities were missed by VDJdb matching, skewed to anti-spike CD8.

This TCR was recovered from an adult who was a healthcare worker with PCR-confirmed SARS-CoV-2 infection or an uninfected control (not recorded which). The specimen sequenced was whole blood. This rearrangement joins TRBV12-3 or TRBV12-4 to TRBJ2-7; tentatively, D is TRBD2 (6 bases). The CDR3 sequence: CASSSGIPGGYEQYF. DNA for the CDR3: TGTGCCAGCAGTTCGGGAATTCCCGGGGGCTACGAGCAGTACTTC.